Presented here are 20 T cell receptor beta chains from one specimen sequenced in a study of OX40 agonist ivuxolimab in advanced cancers. Clones were sequenced by immunoSEQ multiplex PCR, and TCRdb holds only the in-frame ones, with some missing. The sample comprises about 94,000 clones, more than 75% of which are singletons, and about 0.33% rests with the top ten. This specimen was CD4+ or CD8+ T cells sorted from blood, taken in a trial of the OX40 agonist ivuxolimab. These TCRs come from an adult with an advanced solid tumor such as melanoma, head and neck, liver or kidney cancer.

The J gene is TRBJ2-2, the V gene TRBV30; D gene unclear. The germline V and J ends were trimmed by 4 bases and 4 bases, with 13 bases remaining between them. The CDR3 is made up of 14 amino acids. Germline CDR1 reads GTSNPN; CDR2 reads SVGIG (reference sequence). The CDR3 DNA reads TGTGCCTGGACCAAGGGATGGACCACCGGGGAGCTGTTTTTT. Translated: CAWTKGWTTGELFF.

This chain uses TRBV5-5 with TRBJ1-5; 9 positions agree with TRBD1. J lost 6 bases, V lost 3 bases, and 13 bases had no gene match. The CDR3 contains 17 residues. In germline, CDR1 is SGHKS, CDR2 YYEKEE (reference sequence). CDR3 nucleotides: TGTGCCAGCAGCTGGGTCTTAACAGGGGGCGGGAGTCAGCCCCAGCATTTT. It yields the protein CASSWVLTGGGSQPQHF.

This chain joins TRBV7-9 and TRBJ2-5; D call uncertain. Germline CDR1 reads SEHNR; CDR2 reads FQNEAQ (reference sequence). This CDR3 spans 12 amino acids. With 1 base removed from V and 4 bases from J, the gap between germline ends came to 4 bases. Here the CDR3 reads CASSLEVETQYF. The CDR3 DNA reads as TGTGCCAGCAGCTTAGAGGTAGAGACCCAGTACTTC.

The chain links TRBV5-4 to TRBJ2-3, with 8 bases that match TRBD1. From germline, CDR1 is SGHNT and CDR2 YYREEE (reference sequence). The CDR3 totals 14 residues. The V gene end was trimmed by 3 bases and the J gene end by 6 bases; junction bases not matched to a gene: 6. CDR3 DNA: TGTGCCAGCAGCTCCCCAGGGGGCTCGGATACGCAGTATTTT. Its translation: CASSSPGGSDTQYF.

The chain employs TRBV7-2 and TRBJ1-4; D remains ambiguous. Trimming shortened V by 1 base and J by 8 bases, and 5 bases separated the two germline ends. This CDR3 has 12 residues. The V gene's germline CDR1 is SGHTA and CDR2 FQGNSA. CDR3 bases: TGTGCCAGCAGCTTAGGAAGGGAAAAACTGTTTTTT. It codes for CASSLGREKLFF. The full variable domain, in which reference TRBV7-2 and TRBJ1-4 provide the parts outside the CDR3, is GAGVSQSPSNKVTEKGKDVELRCDPISGHTALYWYRQSLGQGLEFLIYFQGNSAPDKSGLPSDRFSAERTGGSVSTLTIQRTQQEDSAVYLCASSLGREKLFFGSGTQLSVL.

The chain uses TRBV11-3 and TRBJ2-3; TRBD1 aligns across 9 bases. Germline CDR1 and CDR2: SGHNT and YENEEA. V gave up 5 bases and J gave up 2 bases; unmatched junction bases: 11. The CDR3 contains 17 residues. The CDR3, as DNA: TGTGCCAGCAGCCCTCCCCGGGGACAGGGTATCACAGATACGCAGTATTTT. Translation gives CASSPPRGQGITDTQYF.

This clone turned up a few times. The gene calls are TRBV19 and TRBJ2-7; D uncertain. Germline CDR1 and CDR2: LNHDA and SQIVND (reference sequence). CDR3 length: 15 amino acids. V was trimmed by 3 bases and J by 2 bases, leaving 14 bases between them. CDR3 coding DNA: TGTGCCAGTAGTATCGACTCCTCTTCCCCCTACGAGCAGTACTTC. Its translation is CASSIDSSSPYEQYF.

This rearrangement joins TRBV7-9 to TRBJ1-4; D gene unclear. Trimming took off 1 base at V and 8 bases at J, with 14 bases between the two ends. The V gene's germline CDR1 is SEHNR and CDR2 FQNEAQ (reference sequence). The CDR3 is 15 amino acids. The CDR3 bases are TGTGCCAGCAGCTTAGGAAGAGGATCTGGCGAAAAACTGTTTTTT. This translates into CASSLGRGSGEKLFF.

The chain couples TRBV6-1 to TRBJ1-5, with 7 nucleotides matching TRBD1. The CDR3 covers 13 residues. V was clipped by 7 bases and J by 4 bases; unmatched bases: 4. Per germline, CDR1 MNHNS and CDR2 SASEGT. The CDR3 region has the DNA TGTGCCAGCACCTTGACAGGGAATCAGCCCCAGCATTTT. Amino acid sequence: CASTLTGNQPQHF.

This sequence joins TRBV6-1 and TRBJ1-2, with D hard to call. CDR3 length: 15 residues. Trimming removed 7 bases at V and 2 bases at J, with 17 bases between. CDR1 is MNHNS and CDR2 is SASEGT in the germline V gene. The CDR3 protein is CASTNNPGSNYGYTF. For the CDR3, the DNA is TGTGCCAGCACCAACAATCCGGGATCCAACTATGGCTACACCTTC.

This chain joins TRBV10-3 and TRBJ1-3, with 8 positions matching TRBD1. Germline CDR1 reads ENHRY; CDR2 reads SYGVKD. After removal of 4 bases from V and 1 base from J, the junction contained 9 bases not matched to a gene. The CDR3 is 17 amino acids. The CDR3 reads CAISAEGQGVSGNTIYF. In nucleotides, the CDR3 is TGTGCCATCAGTGCGGAAGGACAGGGCGTATCTGGAAACACCATATATTTT.

Turning to this clone: Compared with germline, one end of the junction differs, possibly owing to a read error. The J gene is TRBJ2-3, the V gene TRBV19; D remains unclear. Germline V gene lookup returns CDR1 LNHDA and CDR2 SQIVND (reference sequence). The CDR3 loop spans 15 amino acids. The CDR3 DNA is TGTGCCAGTAGCATAGGGTTGTTGAGCACAGATACGCAGTATTTT. This translates into CASSIGLLSTDTQYF.

The CDR3 here is CASSYRTGSGASYEQYF. DNA for the CDR3: TGTGCCAGCAGCTACCGTACAGGCAGCGGGGCCTCCTACGAGCAGTACTTC. The chain employs TRBV7-2 and TRBJ2-7, with 7 bases lining up with TRBD2. Germline-derived CDR1 and CDR2 are SGHTA and FQGNSA. The CDR3 runs to 17 residues. V trimming: 4 bases; J trimming: 0 bases; junction bases outside the gene matches: 12.

The rearrangement joins TRBV4-3 to TRBJ1-2; a possible D gene is TRBD1 (6 bases). CDR3 length equals 19 residues. V lost 0 bases and J lost 3, with 23 bases in between. Germline V gene data show CDR1 as LGHNA and CDR2 as YSLEER. The CDR3 DNA reads TGCGCCAGCAGCCAAGATAGGGGCAGGGGAAGGTCGCGTGACTATGGCTACACCTTC. Protein sequence: CASSQDRGRGRSRDYGYTF.

In this sample, this clone turned up once. The gene calls are TRBV11-3 and TRBJ2-2, with D perhaps matching TRBD1 (5 bases). Germline lookup yields CDR1 SGHNT and CDR2 YENEEA. The germline V and J ends were trimmed by 5 bases and 6 bases, with 10 bases remaining between them. The CDR3 is 13 residues long. CDR3 loop: CASSPTASGELFF. The CDR3 DNA follows: TGTGCCAGCAGCCCGACAGCTTCCGGGGAGCTGTTTTTT.

The rearrangement links TRBV15 to TRBJ1-5, with D unresolved. The length of the CDR3 is 17 residues. Germline lookup yields CDR1 LNHNV and CDR2 YYDKDF (reference sequence). Trimming removed 0 bases from V and 0 bases from J, with 12 bases in between. CDR3 in amino acids: CATSRDVRVNSNQPQHF. As DNA, the CDR3 is TGTGCCACCAGCAGAGATGTAAGGGTCAATAGCAATCAGCCCCAGCATTTT.

This rearrangement joins TRBV7-2 to TRBJ2-5; either TRBD1 or TRBD2 may supply D (5 bases each). V dropped 5 bases and J dropped 7 bases, with 17 bases sitting between them. There are 14 residues in the CDR3. CDR1 is SGHTA and CDR2 is FQGNSA in the germline V gene. The CDR3 sequence is CASSPRDRKRTQYF. CDR3 nucleotides: TGTGCCAGCAGCCCGAGGGACCGCAAGAGGACCCAGTACTTC.

The chain has TRBV11-2 and TRBJ2-5, with 10 bases lining up with TRBD2. V was pared by 0 bases and J by 5 bases, with 6 bases of the junction left unmatched. The CDR3 extends over 16 amino acids. Germline CDR1 is SGHAT and CDR2 is FQNNGV. CDR3 nucleotides: TGTGCCAGCAGCTTAGATCAGCGGGGGGGAAGGGAGACCCAGTACTTC. Translating it yields CASSLDQRGGRETQYF.

The gene calls are TRBV18 and TRBJ1-1; maybe TRBD1 (5 bases). The CDR3 covers 14 residues. The germline gives CDR1 KGHSH, CDR2 LQKENI. V dropped 5 bases and J dropped 3 bases, with 13 bases sitting between them. The CDR3 is CASSRDVGDTEAFF. As DNA, the CDR3 is TGTGCCAGCTCAAGGGACGTTGGGGACACTGAAGCTTTCTTT.

The V gene is TRBV7-9, the J gene TRBJ2-3, with 12 bases aligning to TRBD2. J was trimmed by 3 bases and V by 3 bases; bases with no gene match: 1. CDR3 length equals 15 residues. Per germline, CDR1 SEHNR and CDR2 FQNEAQ (reference sequence). The CDR3 sequence is CASSFTSGRTDTQYF. The CDR3 coding sequence is TGTGCCAGCAGCTTTACTAGCGGGAGGACAGATACGCAGTATTTT.